Listed below are T cell receptor beta chains from one sample, sequenced in a study of T cells in Graves' hyperthyroidism and ophthalmopathy. TCRdb used MiXCR to reprocess the multiplex PCR reads, holding one entry per CDR3 protein. The sample includes 300,000 to 400,000 distinct CDR3 sequences, about 14% of them seen just once. Sample: blood. The receptors come from a woman aged 30 to 39 with Graves' hyperthyroidism. CDR3s include the opening cysteine and the closing phenylalanine or tryptophan. A D gene is named only where the DNA matches it firmly. Only some rows state a clone size, as once, few, many or a class for expanded clones.

D	V	size	J	DNA	CDR3
.	TRBV12-3/TRBV12-4	many	TRBJ2-3	TGTGCCAGCAGCCAAACGGGAGTAGGGGTTAGCACAGATACGCAGTATTTT	CASSQTGVGVSTDTQYF
TRBD2	TRBV10-3	.	TRBJ2-6	TGTGCCATCACGGCGGGGGTTGGGGCCAACGTCCTGACTTTC	CAITAGVGANVLTF
TRBD1	TRBV2	many	TRBJ2-2	TGTGCCAGCAGTCTCCAGGGGGCGAACACCGGGGAGCTGTTTTTT	CASSLQGANTGELFF
TRBD1	TRBV28	many	TRBJ2-2	TGTGCCACCAAAACAACTGGGCAGGGGGCCACCGGGGAGCTGTTTTTT	CATKTTGQGATGELFF
.	TRBV6-1	few	TRBJ1-5	TGTGCCACCACGGACGGCGGCAATCAGCCCCAGCATTTT	CATTDGGNQPQHF
TRBD1	TRBV12-3/TRBV12-4	many	TRBJ1-3	TGTGCCAGCAGTCCGACAGGGTTCTCTGGAAACACCATATATTTT	CASSPTGFSGNTIYF
TRBD2	TRBV5-5	few	TRBJ2-3	TGTGCCAGCAGCGAAGGAGGACTAGCGGGCACAGATACGCAGTATTTT	CASSEGGLAGTDTQYF
TRBD2	TRBV28	many	TRBJ2-1	TGTGCCAGCATGGCTAGCGGGAGGTCATCCGTCAATGAGCAGTTCTTC	CASMASGRSSVNEQFF
.	TRBV29-1	few	TRBJ1-3	TGCCCCACGGCCGGTAGACGAAACACCATATATTTT	CPTAGRRNTIYF
.	TRBV12-3/TRBV12-4	.	TRBJ2-3	TGTGCCAGCAGTTTAAAGCGGGTTGGGCCTACGCAGTATTTT	CASSLKRVGPTQYF
TRBD1	TRBV7-9	.	TRBJ1-2	TGTGCCAGCAGCTTAGATGGGACAGGGTTCGCCTATGGCTACACCTTC	CASSLDGTGFAYGYTF
TRBD2	TRBV28	.	TRBJ2-1	TGTGCCAGCAACCCCAGACTAGCGGGCTGGGTGGGGCAGTTCTTC	CASNPRLAGWVGQFF
TRBD1	TRBV7-8	many	TRBJ2-6	TGTGCCAGCAGCTTAAATAAGGGGACAGGGGGCTATGGGGCCAACGTCCTGACTTTC	CASSLNKGTGGYGANVLTF
TRBD2	TRBV6-2/TRBV6-3	many	TRBJ2-3	TGTGCCAGCAGTTACTCACTAGCGGGAGATGTGGATACGCAGTATTTT	CASSYSLAGDVDTQYF
TRBD1	TRBV24-1	few	TRBJ2-5	TGTGCCACCAGTGCTATGGACAGGGGGTTTGTTGAGACCCAGTACTTC	CATSAMDRGFVETQYF
TRBD2	TRBV2	many	TRBJ2-3	TGTGCCAGCAGTGACCATAGGCGGCTAGCGGGCCCAGATACGCAGTATTTT	CASSDHRRLAGPDTQYF
.	TRBV20-1	.	TRBJ2-3	TGCAGTGCTAGAGGACAAGGGGCAGATACGCAGTATTTT	CSARGQGADTQYF
.	TRBV7-9	many	TRBJ1-6	TGTGCCAGCAGCTTAGCTGGGAATTCACCCCTCCACTTT	CASSLAGNSPLHF
.	TRBV10-3	few	TRBJ1-6	TGTGCCACCGAGGGGGGGGATTTGAATTCACCCCTCCACTTT	CATEGGDLNSPLHF
.	TRBV29-1	few	TRBJ2-6	TGCAGCGTTGAACTCGATAAGTCTGGGGCCAACGTCCTGACTTTC	CSVELDKSGANVLTF
.	TRBV29-1	many	TRBJ1-1	TGCAGCGTTGAAGAGGGAGGGGGGGAGGCTGAAGCTTTCTTT	CSVEEGGGEAEAFF
TRBD2	TRBV10-2	.	TRBJ2-1	TGCGCCAGCAGTGAGTCACGTGGGACTAGCGGGAAATCCTACAATGAGCAGTTCTTC	CASSESRGTSGKSYNEQFF
.	TRBV24-1	many	TRBJ2-3	TGTGCCACGGGGACCACTAGCACAGATACGCAGTATTTT	CATGTTSTDTQYF
.	TRBV24-1	many	TRBJ1-1	TGTGCCACCAGTGATTTCACGAACACTGAAGCTTTCTTT	CATSDFTNTEAFF
.	TRBV5-1	many	TRBJ2-3	TGCGCCAGCAGGGACCTCGGTGGCGGAGGAGGGACAGATACGCAGTATTTT	CASRDLGGGGGTDTQYF
.	TRBV5-1	.	TRBJ2-6	TGCGCCAGCAGCCCCCAACCCGGGACTTCCAGATTCTCTGGGGCCAACGTCCTGACTTTC	CASSPQPGTSRFSGANVLTF